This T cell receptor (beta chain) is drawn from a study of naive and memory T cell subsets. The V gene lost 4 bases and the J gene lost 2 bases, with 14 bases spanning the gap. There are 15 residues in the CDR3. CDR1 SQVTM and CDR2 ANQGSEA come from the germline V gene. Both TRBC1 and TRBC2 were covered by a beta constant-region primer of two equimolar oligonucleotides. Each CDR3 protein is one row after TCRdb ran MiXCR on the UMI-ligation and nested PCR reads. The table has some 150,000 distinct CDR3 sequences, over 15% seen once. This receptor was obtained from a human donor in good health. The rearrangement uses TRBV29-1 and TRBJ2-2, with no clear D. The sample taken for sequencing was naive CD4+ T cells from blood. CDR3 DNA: TGCAGCGTTGGGGCCCCTGGAGTAAACACCGGGGAGCTGTTTTTT. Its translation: CSVGAPGVNTGELFF.